This entry describes one T cell receptor beta chain. From germline, CDR1 is ENHRY and CDR2 SYGVKD. V lost 8 bases and J 10 bases, leaving 13 bases between the germline ends. CDR3 size: 11 residues. TCRdb's copy holds only in-frame clones and misses some; the assay was immunoSEQ multiplex PCR. The sample includes over 110,000 clones, around 84% of them seen just once. These data come from a study of cytomegalovirus exposure and HLA in healthy donors. The study drew the donors from its roughly 110-subject validation cohort, separate from the approximately 700-subject first cohort. The material sequenced was PBMCs. The origin of this receptor is a man between 18 and 29 years old in good health and CMV-seropositive. The gene calls are TRBV10-3 and TRBJ2-3; perhaps TRBD1 as D (6 bases). The CDR3 DNA reads TGTGCCATCGGGGTTGAGGGGGCGCAGTATTTT. Amino acid sequence: CAIGVEGAQYF.